The clone carrying this T cell receptor (beta chain) was observed a single time. Its antigen is unidentified. This specimen comes from a study of T cell responses to AZD1222 COVID-19 vaccine. Study as a whole: Recipients boosted at about 4 weeks or about 12 weeks are pooled. Findings and caveats of the study: Females outnumbered males among donors, who were mostly white British; clonal diversity was possibly underestimated. Repertoires were collected only later (after the peak T cell response had occurred).

Generated by immunoSEQ multiplex PCR, the TCRdb table keeps only in-frame clones and is missing some. The data hold over 110,000 clones, with approximately 92% observed a single time. The CDR3 spans 16 residues. The V segment lost 5 bases and the J segment 4 bases; nucleotides outside the gene matches: 8. Germline assignment: CDR1 SEHNR and CDR2 FQNEAQ (reference sequence). V and J are TRBV7-9 and TRBJ2-5, with 12 nucleotides matching TRBD1. Here the sequenced sample was peripheral blood, taken on day 0 of AZD1222 vaccination. This receptor was identified in an adult in good health. The CDR3 nucleotides are TGTGCCAGCAGCCCAGGGACAGGGGGCTGGGGAGAGACCCAGTACTTC. This gives the protein CASSPGTGGWGETQYF.